A single sample is the source of the 5 T cell receptor beta chains below, sequenced in a study of identifying expanded T cells in peripheral blood. Sequencing used immunoSEQ multiplex PCR; TCRdb keeps in-frame clones, though not all of them. Found here are approximately 90,000 clones, roughly 90% of them singletons; the top ten hold around 4%. The sample was blood. Receptors were obtained from a person aged 18 to 70 in good health.

This clone was detected once. The chain combines TRBV28 with TRBJ1-3; weak D call: TRBD1 (5 bases). The CDR3 runs to 17 residues. V lost 2 bases to trimming and J lost 0 bases, with 14 bases between them. Looked up from germline, CDR1 is MDHEN and CDR2 is SYDVKM. The DNA of the CDR3 is TGTGCCAGCAGTTTAACCATGGGACCGAGCTCTGGAAACACCATATATTTT. This sequence encodes CASSLTMGPSSGNTIYF. Together with reference TRBV28 and TRBJ1-3, the CDR3 gives the full variable domain: DVKVTQSSRYLVKRTGEKVFLECVQDMDHENMFWYRQDPGLGLRLIYFSYDVKMKEKGDIPEGYSVSREKKERFSLILESASTNQTSMYLCASSLTMGPSSGNTIYFGEGSWLTVV.

This clone was detected a few times. The V and J genes are TRBV27 and TRBJ2-3; 7 nucleotides align to TRBD2. Per the germline V gene, CDR1 is MNHEY and CDR2 is SMNVEV (reference sequence). The junction had 10 bases not matched to a gene; V was cut back by 6 bases and J by 1 base. This CDR3 spans 16 amino acids. The CDR3 reads CASSPITSVRTDTQYF. For the CDR3, the DNA is TGTGCCAGCAGCCCCATTACTAGCGTTCGCACAGATACGCAGTATTTT.

The chain joins TRBV10-1 to TRBJ2-2; D is unresolved. V was clipped by 2 bases and J by 5 bases, with 6 bases between them. CDR3 size: 13 residues. Germline-derived CDR1 and CDR2 are WNHNN and SYGVQD (reference sequence). The DNA of the CDR3 is TGCGCCAGCAGTGAGCGGCCAACCGGGGAGCTGTTTTTT. This translates into CASSERPTGELFF.

The gene calls are TRBV7-2 and TRBJ2-7, with TRBD1 matching over 9 bases. Germline V gene lookup returns CDR1 SGHTA and CDR2 FQGNSA. V lost 0 bases to trimming and J lost 0 bases; unmatched junction nucleotides: 3. The CDR3 is made up of 16 amino acids. The CDR3 region has the DNA TGTGCCAGCAGCTTAGCAGGACAGGGGAACTCCTACGAGCAGTACTTC. It specifies CASSLAGQGNSYEQYF.

The rearrangement joins TRBV11-3 to TRBJ2-5; D is unclear. With 5 bases removed from V and 2 bases from J, the gap between germline ends came to 12 bases. CDR1 is SGHNT, CDR2 YENEEA, per germline. The CDR3 is 14 residues long. The DNA for the CDR3 is TGTGCCAGCAGCCCAAGTGACCTTCAAGAGACCCAGTACTTC. Its protein is CASSPSDLQETQYF.